This TCR beta chain derives from a study of identical twins. Trimming stripped 8 bases from V and 7 bases from J, with 9 bases between. The CDR3 contains 11 residues. Per germline, CDR1 MNHGY and CDR2 SAAAGT. Using its own MiXCR run on the 5' RACE reads, TCRdb lists one record per CDR3 protein. The table records about 520,000 distinct CDR3 sequences, roughly a fifth of them present only once. The same sample was also studied in work on T cells expressing NK-cell markers. In that study: Each TCR beta repertoire originated in sorted T cells that were CD3+CD56+NKG2C+, CD3+CD56+NKG2C- or CD3+CD56-NKG2C+. About six donors carried dominant NKG2C+ clonotypes that made up about 1.0-7.5% of their CD8+ T cells.

The V gene is TRBV6-8, the J gene TRBJ1-5; D is unresolved. What was sequenced was CD4+ T cells sorted from blood. The clonotype originates from a young woman in good health. The DNA of the CDR3 is TGTGCCAGCGATCCCCGGCAGCCCCAGCATTTT. Translating it yields CASDPRQPQHF.